This is a list of T cell receptor beta chains from one sample in a study of T cells after yellow fever vaccination. MiXCR, applied by TCRdb to the 5' RACE reads, yields one record per CDR3 protein. The sample lists about 110,000 distinct CDR3 sequences, around 8.6% seen once, with roughly 23% in the top ten. Specimen: CD8+ T cells sorted from PBMCs, collected 45 days after the yellow fever booster vaccination. The source is a man under 40 who received the YFV17D yellow fever vaccine. Both conserved end residues are part of each CDR3. D genes are given only for firm matches. A row's size may be missing; if present it is once, few, many or a size class.

NA	TRBV12-3/TRBV12-4	NA	TRBJ2-3	CTSTDTDTQYF	TGTACGTCTACAGACACAGATACGCAGTATTTT
many	TRBV5-1	TRBD2	TRBJ2-1	CASSPTNSGNPYNEQFF	TGCGCCAGCAGCCCTACTAATAGCGGGAATCCCTACAATGAGCAGTTCTTC
many	TRBV6-2/TRBV6-3	NA	TRBJ2-7	CASSYSNAGQYEQYF	TGTGCCAGCAGTTACTCCAACGCGGGACAGTACGAGCAGTACTTC
few	TRBV7-8	NA	TRBJ2-3	CASSFYEGGVRTDTQYF	TGTGCCAGCAGCTTTTATGAGGGGGGGGTAAGGACAGATACGCAGTATTTT
many	TRBV10-3	NA	TRBJ2-7	CAISEEGAYEQYF	TGTGCCATCAGTGAAGAAGGGGCCTACGAGCAGTACTTC
many	TRBV5-1	TRBD1	TRBJ2-7	CASSLAPTGEYEQYF	TGCGCCAGCAGCTTGGCCCCCACAGGGGAATACGAGCAGTACTTC
NA	TRBV29-1	NA	TRBJ2-3	CSVDRSTDTQYF	TGCAGCGTTGATAGGAGCACAGATACGCAGTATTTT
many	TRBV4-3	NA	TRBJ2-3	CASSQVAGRGTDTQYF	TGCGCCAGCAGCCAAGTGGCGGGACGGGGCACAGATACGCAGTATTTT
many	TRBV6-5	NA	TRBJ2-7	CASSYGARESPYEQYF	TGTGCCAGCAGTTACGGCGCCCGCGAAAGCCCTTACGAGCAGTACTTC
NA	TRBV20-1	NA	TRBJ2-1	CSAVSPTDYNEQFF	TGCAGTGCTGTAAGCCCCACGGACTACAATGAGCAGTTCTTC
NA	TRBV2	TRBD1	TRBJ2-5	CASSKFGQAPQETQYF	TGTGCCAGCAGTAAATTTGGACAGGCGCCACAAGAGACCCAGTACTTC
few	TRBV24-1	NA	TRBJ2-1	CATAGGTYNEQFF	TGTGCCACAGCCGGCGGGACCTACAATGAGCAGTTCTTC
many	TRBV7-9	NA	TRBJ2-2	CASSFEETGELFF	TGTGCCAGCAGCTTCGAGGAGACCGGGGAGCTGTTTTTT
many	TRBV10-3	TRBD1	TRBJ1-4	CAISESGTDEKLFF	TGTGCCATCAGTGAGAGCGGGACAGATGAAAAACTGTTTTTT
many	TRBV29-1	TRBD2	TRBJ2-5	CSVTSGRAGETQYF	TGCAGCGTGACTAGCGGGAGGGCGGGGGAGACCCAGTACTTC
many	TRBV6-5	TRBD1	TRBJ1-2	CASSYFYTGGPPYGYTF	TGTGCCAGCAGTTACTTTTATACAGGGGGTCCTCCCTATGGCTACACCTTC
NA	TRBV19	NA	TRBJ2-5	CATVTGGETQYF	TGTGCCACCGTGACAGGCGGGGAGACCCAGTACTTC
NA	TRBV27	NA	TRBJ2-7	CASSPLTGHEQYF	TGTGCCAGCAGCCCCCTAACGGGCCACGAGCAGTACTTC
many	TRBV15	TRBD1	TRBJ2-5	CATSLDRGGETQYF	TGTGCCACCAGCTTGGACAGGGGTGGAGAGACCCAGTACTTC
many	TRBV25-1	NA	TRBJ2-7	CASSGGRGYEQYF	TGTGCCAGCAGTGGTGGGCGCGGCTACGAGCAGTACTTC
NA	TRBV24-1	NA	TRBJ2-7	CATKDVPYEQYF	TGTGCCACCAAGGACGTACCCTACGAGCAGTACTTC
many	TRBV29-1	NA	TRBJ2-2	CSLRRGQLKAGELFF	TGCAGCCTCCGAAGGGGACAATTGAAGGCCGGGGAGCTGTTTTTT
many	TRBV4-1	NA	TRBJ2-1	CASSQEEEQFF	TGCGCCAGCAGCCAAGAAGAGGAGCAGTTCTTC
many	TRBV5-6	NA	TRBJ2-7	CASQGGQFYEQYF	TGTGCCAGCCAAGGGGGTCAGTTCTACGAGCAGTACTTC
many	TRBV15	TRBD2	TRBJ2-5	CATSRDLLGGLETQYF	TGTGCCACCAGCAGAGATTTATTGGGAGGGCTGGAGACCCAGTACTTC
many	TRBV7-2	NA	TRBJ2-2	CASSFGTGPHGELFF	TGTGCCAGCAGCTTTGGGACGGGTCCTCACGGGGAGCTGTTTTTT
many	TRBV12-3/TRBV12-4	NA	TRBJ1-1	CASSPSRTEAFF	TGTGCCAGCAGTCCTTCGAGGACTGAAGCTTTCTTT
many	TRBV5-6	TRBD1	TRBJ2-1	CASRGLRQGQNEQFF	TGTGCCAGCCGGGGGCTGAGACAGGGGCAGAATGAGCAGTTCTTC
many	TRBV7-8	TRBD2	TRBJ2-1	CASSLAGASGSVNEQFF	TGTGCCAGCAGCTTAGCTGGGGCTAGCGGGAGTGTGAATGAGCAGTTCTTC
NA	TRBV21-1	NA	TRBJ2-1	CASSKGGSGVGDEQFF	TGTGCCAGCAGCAAAGGCGGTAGCGGGGTAGGGGATGAGCAGTTCTTC
many	TRBV20-1	TRBD2	TRBJ2-3	CSARGLAGGTTDTQYF	TGCAGTGCTAGGGGACTAGCGGGAGGTACCACAGATACGCAGTATTTT
many	TRBV6-1	TRBD1	TRBJ2-3	CASSLRTGGDTQYF	TGTGCCAGCAGTCTAAGGACAGGGGGGGATACGCAGTATTTT
few	TRBV10-3	NA	TRBJ2-1	CAVIDGNNEQFF	TGTGCCGTAATAGACGGAAACAATGAGCAGTTCTTC
NA	TRBV7-9	TRBD2	TRBJ2-1	CASSSSTGGYNEQFF	TGTGCCAGCAGCTCCTCCACGGGAGGTTACAATGAGCAGTTCTTC
many	TRBV7-2	NA	TRBJ2-1	CASSLAIQSGSYNEQFF	TGTGCCAGCAGCTTAGCCATACAAAGCGGTTCCTACAATGAGCAGTTCTTC
many	TRBV4-3	NA	TRBJ2-7	CASSQEGDFRYEQYF	TGCGCCAGCAGCCAAGAAGGGGACTTTCGCTACGAGCAGTACTTC
few	TRBV12-3/TRBV12-4	NA	TRBJ1-5	CASSFSLLTGGQPQHF	TGTGCCAGCAGTTTTTCTCTATTGACAGGCGGGCAGCCCCAGCATTTT
few	TRBV6-1	NA	TRBJ2-5	CASSRPADMETQYF	TGTGCCAGCAGCCGGCCGGCGGATATGGAGACCCAGTACTTC
few	TRBV7-3	NA	TRBJ2-1	CASSLESDEQFF	TGTGCCAGCAGCTTAGAATCGGATGAGCAGTTCTTC
many	TRBV4-2	NA	TRBJ2-1	CASSQGQSSLHEQFF	TGTGCCAGCAGCCAAGGACAATCCTCGCTCCATGAGCAGTTCTTC
many	TRBV7-2	NA	TRBJ2-2	CASSRVGELFF	TGTGCCAGCAGCCGTGTCGGGGAGCTGTTTTTT
few	TRBV7-6	NA	TRBJ2-6	CASSLLAGYGANVLTF	TGTGCCAGCAGCTTATTAGCCGGCTACGGGGCCAACGTCCTGACTTTC
many	TRBV19	NA	TRBJ2-7	CASTSSGDEQYF	TGTGCCAGCACCTCCTCGGGGGACGAGCAGTACTTC
many	TRBV7-9	TRBD1	TRBJ2-7	CASSGQGNEQYF	TGTGCCAGCAGCGGACAGGGCAACGAGCAGTACTTC
NA	TRBV6-1	NA	TRBJ2-1	CASSSRAVPLNNEQFF	TGTGCCAGCAGTTCAAGGGCGGTACCTCTTAACAATGAGCAGTTCTTC
many	TRBV27	TRBD1	TRBJ2-3	CASRDGTGARLEASTDTQYF	TGTGCCAGCAGGGACGGGACAGGGGCGCGACTGGAGGCTAGCACAGATACGCAGTATTTT
few	TRBV28	NA	TRBJ2-2	CASRRATMGATGELFF	TGTGCCAGCAGGAGGGCAACCATGGGTGCAACCGGGGAGCTGTTTTTT
many	TRBV6-1	TRBD1	TRBJ1-5	CASSAGGYSQPQHF	TGTGCCAGCTCGGCAGGGGGCTATAGTCAGCCCCAGCATTTT
many	TRBV11-2	NA	TRBJ1-1	CASSFVAGFHTEAFF	TGTGCCAGCAGCTTTGTAGCGGGGTTCCACACTGAAGCTTTCTTT
NA	TRBV5-5	TRBD1	TRBJ1-1	CASDTGGLEAFF	TGTGCCAGTGATACAGGGGGCCTTGAAGCTTTCTTT
NA	TRBV7-8	NA	TRBJ2-7	CASSLVGGGFEQYF	TGTGCCAGCAGCTTAGTTGGAGGAGGGTTCGAGCAGTACTTC
NA	TRBV5-1	NA	TRBJ1-1	CASSLGDLNTEAFF	TGCGCCAGCAGCTTGGGTGATTTGAACACTGAAGCTTTCTTT
few	TRBV3-1	NA	TRBJ2-2	CASSSGVSSGELFF	TGTGCCAGCAGCAGTGGCGTATCCTCCGGGGAGCTGTTTTTT
many	TRBV27	NA	TRBJ2-7	CASSPGAHSSYEQYF	TGTGCCAGCAGTCCCGGTGCGCACAGCTCCTACGAGCAGTACTTC